This is a list of T cell receptor beta chains from one sample in a study of type 1 and type 2 diabetes patients. TCRdb used MiXCR to reprocess the multiplex PCR reads, holding one entry per CDR3 protein. The table has 250,000 or so distinct CDR3 sequences, more than 45% seen once. The specimen sequenced was peripheral blood mononuclear cells (PBMCs). These receptor sequences come from a young man with type 2 diabetes. Both conserved end residues are part of each CDR3. The D gene is left open where the match is weak. The listing skips clone size in some rows; elsewhere it reads once, few, many or a size class.

J	D	size	V	DNA	CDR3
TRBJ1-5	.	few	TRBV19	TGTGCCAGTAGTACTCAGTCCTCCTACCAGCCCCAGCATTTT	CASSTQSSYQPQHF
TRBJ2-6	.	many	TRBV12-3/TRBV12-4	TGTGCCAGCAGTTTAGGGGGCAGGGCATCAGGGGCCAACGTCCTGACTTTC	CASSLGGRASGANVLTF
TRBJ1-2	.	few	TRBV18	TGTGCCAGCTCACCAGTTGAAGGGGTGGATGGCTACACCTTC	CASSPVEGVDGYTF
TRBJ1-1	.	.	TRBV20-1	TGCAGTGCTAGAGATCTTGGTTCCGAAGCTTTCTTT	CSARDLGSEAFF
TRBJ2-1	.	.	TRBV7-3	TGTGCCAGCGCCCTCCGACAGGCCCACAATGAGCAGTTCTTC	CASALRQAHNEQFF
TRBJ1-5	TRBD1	once	TRBV19	TGTGCCAGTCCGGGACAGGGTAATCAGCCCCAGCATTTT	CASPGQGNQPQHF
TRBJ2-5	TRBD2	.	TRBV15	TGTGCCACCAGCAGACTCGCCGGGACTAGCGGGGGATACCAAGAGACCCAGTACTTC	CATSRLAGTSGGYQETQYF
TRBJ2-3	TRBD1	.	TRBV5-1	TGCGCCAGCAGCTCCGGACAGGGTCTCACAGATACGCAGTATTTT	CASSSGQGLTDTQYF
TRBJ1-2	.	.	TRBV2	TGTGCCAGCAGTGAAGCGAGGCGAAGGGGAGGCTACACCTTC	CASSEARRRGGYTF
TRBJ2-3	.	.	TRBV20-1	TGCAGTGCAAGACTAGTGGTCACGGATACGCAGTATTTT	CSARLVVTDTQYF
TRBJ1-1	.	.	TRBV7-6	TGTGCCAGCAGCTTGGACGGGTACACTGAAGCTTTCTTT	CASSLDGYTEAFF
TRBJ1-1	.	.	TRBV14	TGTGCCAGCAGCCCTTTCAAAGGGGCCCTCATGAACACTGAAGCTTTCTTT	CASSPFKGALMNTEAFF
TRBJ2-5	.	few	TRBV6-6	TGTGCCAGCAGCCTCCGGGTTGTGGGAGGGGGACAAGAGACCCAGTACTTC	CASSLRVVGGGQETQYF
TRBJ2-1	TRBD1	.	TRBV12-5	TGTGCTAGTGGCTCCACTAGCCGGGACAGGGTAAATGAGCAGTTCTTC	CASGSTSRDRVNEQFF
TRBJ1-2	.	.	TRBV30	TGTGCCTGGAGTGTACTTACCTATGGCTACACCTTC	CAWSVLTYGYTF
TRBJ2-3	.	.	TRBV15	TGTGCCACCAACAGACCCGAAACGGGGGTTAGCACAGATACGCAGTATTTT	CATNRPETGVSTDTQYF
TRBJ2-1	.	.	TRBV19	TGTGCCAGTAGTATAGGGGGGACGGCTGGCTACAATGAGCAGTTCTTC	CASSIGGTAGYNEQFF